The clone carrying this TCR beta chain showed up many times. CDR3 length: 14 residues. Deletions cut 2 bases from V and 7 bases from J, with 11 bases between. TCRdb fed the reads into MiXCR, producing one record per CDR3 protein. The sample records under 200,000 distinct CDR3 sequences, more than 9% being singletons. The data were obtained in a study of T cell repertoires in cytomegalovirus infection. Overall study context: Public TCR beta signatures were indicative of both CMV infection and a matching HLA type.

The chain is built from TRBV12-3 or TRBV12-4 and TRBJ2-2; D might be TRBD1 (6 bases). The material sequenced was PBMCs. The clonotype comes from a human donor in good health (CMV status not recorded). Some clones in this sample may be carry-over from other donors' samples. The CDR3 region is CASSLLGAGGELFF. The CDR3 nucleotides read TGTGCCAGCAGTTTACTGGGGGCAGGCGGGGAGCTGTTTTTT.